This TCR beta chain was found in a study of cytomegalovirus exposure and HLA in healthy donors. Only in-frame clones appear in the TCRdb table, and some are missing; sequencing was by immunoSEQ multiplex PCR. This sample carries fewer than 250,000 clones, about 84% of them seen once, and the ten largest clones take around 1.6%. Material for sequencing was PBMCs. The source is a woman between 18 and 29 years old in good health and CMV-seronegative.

The CDR3 DNA reads TGTGCCAGCAGCCGTAGCGGGGGAGAGACCCAGTACTTC. It translates to CASSRSGGETQYF. The chain combines TRBV7-2 with TRBJ2-5; TRBD2 agrees at 9 bases. CDR1 is SGHTA, CDR2 FQGNSA, per germline. V lost 5 bases, J lost 4 bases, and 2 bases stayed unmatched. CDR3 size: 13 residues.